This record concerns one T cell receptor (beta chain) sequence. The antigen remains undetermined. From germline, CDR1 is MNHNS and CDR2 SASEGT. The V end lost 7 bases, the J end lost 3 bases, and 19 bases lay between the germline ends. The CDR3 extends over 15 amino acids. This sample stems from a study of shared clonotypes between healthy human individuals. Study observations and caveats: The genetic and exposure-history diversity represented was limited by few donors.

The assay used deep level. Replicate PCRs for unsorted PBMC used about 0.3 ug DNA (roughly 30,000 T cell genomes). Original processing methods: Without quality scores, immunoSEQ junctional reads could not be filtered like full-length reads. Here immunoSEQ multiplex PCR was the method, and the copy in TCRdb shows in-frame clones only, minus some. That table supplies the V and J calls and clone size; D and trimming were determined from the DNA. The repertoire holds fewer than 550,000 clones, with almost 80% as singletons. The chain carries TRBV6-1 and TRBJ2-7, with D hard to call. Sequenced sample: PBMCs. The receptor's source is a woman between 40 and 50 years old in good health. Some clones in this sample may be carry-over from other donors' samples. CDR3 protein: CASKTNLWAVYEQYF. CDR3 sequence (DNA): TGTGCCAGCAAGACGAATTTATGGGCCGTCTACGAGCAGTACTTC.